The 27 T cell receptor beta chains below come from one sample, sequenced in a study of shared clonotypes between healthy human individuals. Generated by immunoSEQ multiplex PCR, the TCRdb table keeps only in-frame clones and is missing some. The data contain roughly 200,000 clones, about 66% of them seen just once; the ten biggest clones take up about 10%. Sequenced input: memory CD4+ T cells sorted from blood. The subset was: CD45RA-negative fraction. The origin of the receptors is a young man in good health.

CDR3 coding DNA: TGTGCCAGCAGCCGTTCAGGGGACCACACAGATACGCAGTATTTT. It specifies CASSRSGDHTDTQYF. The chain employs TRBV5-4 and TRBJ2-3; a weak D match, TRBD1 (6 bases). Trimming left V 4 bases short and J 2 bases short, with 14 bases between. The CDR3 loop spans 15 amino acids. CDR1 and CDR2 (germline): SGHNT, YYREEE (reference sequence).

The CDR3 region has the DNA TGTGCCTGGAGTGTGGGGGGAGTGAGCTACGAGCAGTACTTC. It translates to CAWSVGGVSYEQYF. The V and J genes are TRBV30 and TRBJ2-7; tentatively, D is TRBD2 (6 bases). From germline, CDR1 is GTSNPN and CDR2 SVGIG (reference sequence). V lost 0 bases and J lost 3, with 12 bases in between. The CDR3 covers 14 residues.

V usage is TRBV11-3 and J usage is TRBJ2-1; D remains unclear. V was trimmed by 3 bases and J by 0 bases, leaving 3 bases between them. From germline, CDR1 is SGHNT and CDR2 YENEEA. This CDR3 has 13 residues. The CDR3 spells CASSLNSYNEQFF. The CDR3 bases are TGTGCCAGCAGCTTGAACTCCTACAATGAGCAGTTCTTC.

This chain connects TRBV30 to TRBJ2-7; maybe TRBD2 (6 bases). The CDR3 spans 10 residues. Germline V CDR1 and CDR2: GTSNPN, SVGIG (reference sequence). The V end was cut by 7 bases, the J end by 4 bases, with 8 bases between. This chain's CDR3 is CAYGGYEQYF. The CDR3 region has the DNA TGTGCCTATGGAGGGTACGAGCAGTACTTC. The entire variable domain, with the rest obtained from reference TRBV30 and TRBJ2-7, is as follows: SQTIHQWPATLVQPVGSPLSLECTVEGTSNPNLYWYRQAAGRGLQLLFYSVGIGQISSEVPQNLSASRPQDRQFILSSKKLLLSDSGFYLCAYGGYEQYFGPGTRLTVT.

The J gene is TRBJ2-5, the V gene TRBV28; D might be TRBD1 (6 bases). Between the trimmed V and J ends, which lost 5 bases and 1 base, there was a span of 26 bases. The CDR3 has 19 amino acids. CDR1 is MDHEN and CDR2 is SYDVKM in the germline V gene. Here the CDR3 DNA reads TGTGCCAGCAGTGTGCGAGTTACAGGGTCTAGACGGACCCAAGAGACCCAGTACTTC. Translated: CASSVRVTGSRRTQETQYF.

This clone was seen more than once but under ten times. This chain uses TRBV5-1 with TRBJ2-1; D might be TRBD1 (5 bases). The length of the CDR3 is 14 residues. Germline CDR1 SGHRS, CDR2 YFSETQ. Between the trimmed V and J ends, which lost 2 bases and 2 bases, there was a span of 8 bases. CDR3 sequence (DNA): TGCGCCAGCAGCTTCGACAGAGCCTACAATGAGCAGTTCTTC. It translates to CASSFDRAYNEQFF. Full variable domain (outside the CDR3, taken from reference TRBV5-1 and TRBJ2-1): KAGVTQTPRYLIKTRGQQVTLSCSPISGHRSVSWYQQTPGQGLQFLFEYFSETQRNKGNFPGRFSGRQFSNSRSEMNVSTLELGDSALYLCASSFDRAYNEQFFGPGTRLTVL.

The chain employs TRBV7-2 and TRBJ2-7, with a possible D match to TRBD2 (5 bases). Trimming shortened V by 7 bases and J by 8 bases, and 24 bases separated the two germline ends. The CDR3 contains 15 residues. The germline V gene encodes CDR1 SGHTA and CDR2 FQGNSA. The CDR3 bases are TGTGCCAGCACCCCCATGTTGGCGGGCAGCTCCAAGCAGTACTTC. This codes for CASTPMLAGSSKQYF.

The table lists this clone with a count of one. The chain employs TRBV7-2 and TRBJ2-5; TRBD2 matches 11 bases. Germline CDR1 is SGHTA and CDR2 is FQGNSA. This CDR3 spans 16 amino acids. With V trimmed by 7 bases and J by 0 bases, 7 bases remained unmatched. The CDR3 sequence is CASNTLGLADQETQYF. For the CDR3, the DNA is TGTGCCAGCAACACCCTGGGACTAGCGGACCAAGAGACCCAGTACTTC.

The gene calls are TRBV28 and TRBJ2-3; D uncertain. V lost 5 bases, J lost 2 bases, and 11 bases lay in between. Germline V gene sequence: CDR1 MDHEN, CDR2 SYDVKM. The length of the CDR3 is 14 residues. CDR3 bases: TGTGCCAGCAGTGTCAGTGGGAACACAGATACGCAGTATTTT. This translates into CASSVSGNTDTQYF.

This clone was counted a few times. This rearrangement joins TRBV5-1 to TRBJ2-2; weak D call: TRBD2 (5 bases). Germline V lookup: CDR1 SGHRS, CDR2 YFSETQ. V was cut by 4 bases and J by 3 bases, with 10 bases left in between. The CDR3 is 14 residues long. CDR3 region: CASSLGGHTGELFF. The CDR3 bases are TGCGCCAGCAGCCTAGGCGGGCACACCGGGGAGCTGTTTTTT.

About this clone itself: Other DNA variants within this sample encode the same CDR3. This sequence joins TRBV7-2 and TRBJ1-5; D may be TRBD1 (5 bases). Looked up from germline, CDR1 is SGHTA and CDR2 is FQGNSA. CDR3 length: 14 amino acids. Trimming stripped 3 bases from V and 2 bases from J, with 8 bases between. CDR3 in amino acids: CASSFGGRNQPQHF. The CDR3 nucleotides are TGTGCCAGCAGCTTCGGGGGTCGCAATCAGCCCCAGCATTTT.

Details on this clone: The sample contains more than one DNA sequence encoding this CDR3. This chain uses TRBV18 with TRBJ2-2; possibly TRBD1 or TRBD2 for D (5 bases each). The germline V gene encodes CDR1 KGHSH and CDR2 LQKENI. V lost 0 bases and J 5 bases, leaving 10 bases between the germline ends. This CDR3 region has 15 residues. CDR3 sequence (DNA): TGTGCCAGCTCACCACCCCTTGGGGGAACCGGGGAGCTGTTTTTT. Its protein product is CASSPPLGGTGELFF.

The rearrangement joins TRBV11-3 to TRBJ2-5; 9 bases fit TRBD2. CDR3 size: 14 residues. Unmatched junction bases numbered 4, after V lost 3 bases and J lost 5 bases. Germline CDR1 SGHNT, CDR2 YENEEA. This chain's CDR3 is CASSFGSGRETQYF. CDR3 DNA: TGTGCCAGCAGCTTTGGGAGCGGGAGGGAGACCCAGTACTTC.

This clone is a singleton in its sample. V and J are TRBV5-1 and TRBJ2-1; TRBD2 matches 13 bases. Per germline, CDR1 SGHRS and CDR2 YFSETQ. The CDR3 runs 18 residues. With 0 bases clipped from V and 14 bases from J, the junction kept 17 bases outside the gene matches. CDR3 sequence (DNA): TGCGCCAGCAGCTTGGATTTGAACAAGGGACTAGCGGGAACGAGGGAGTTCTTC. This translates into CASSLDLNKGLAGTREFF.

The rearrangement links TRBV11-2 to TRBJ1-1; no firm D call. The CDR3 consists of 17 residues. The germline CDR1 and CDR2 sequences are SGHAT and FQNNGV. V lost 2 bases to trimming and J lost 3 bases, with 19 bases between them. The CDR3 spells CASSLSASFRLHTEAFF. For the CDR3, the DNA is TGTGCCAGCAGCTTATCAGCTTCATTTCGGCTTCACACTGAAGCTTTCTTT.

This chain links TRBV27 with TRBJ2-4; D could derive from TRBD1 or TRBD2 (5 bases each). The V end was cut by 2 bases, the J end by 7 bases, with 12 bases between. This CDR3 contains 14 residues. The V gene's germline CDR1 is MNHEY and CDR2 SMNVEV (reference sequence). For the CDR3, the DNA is TGTGCCAGCAGTTTAACCGGGACCGTGAACATTCAGTACTTC. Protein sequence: CASSLTGTVNIQYF.

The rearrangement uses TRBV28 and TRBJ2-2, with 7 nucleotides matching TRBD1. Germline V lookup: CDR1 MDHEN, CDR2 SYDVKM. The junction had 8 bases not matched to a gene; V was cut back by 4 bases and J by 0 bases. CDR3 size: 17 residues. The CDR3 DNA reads TGTGCCAGCAGTTCACACTTCGGGACAGCGAACACCGGGGAGCTGTTTTTT. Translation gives CASSSHFGTANTGELFF.

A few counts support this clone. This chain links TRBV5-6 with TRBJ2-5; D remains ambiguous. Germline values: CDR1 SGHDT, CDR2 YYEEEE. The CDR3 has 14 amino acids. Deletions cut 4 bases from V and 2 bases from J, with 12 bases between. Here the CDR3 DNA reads TGTGCCAGCAGCCAGCAAGCTCATCAAGAGACCCAGTACTTC. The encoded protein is CASSQQAHQETQYF.

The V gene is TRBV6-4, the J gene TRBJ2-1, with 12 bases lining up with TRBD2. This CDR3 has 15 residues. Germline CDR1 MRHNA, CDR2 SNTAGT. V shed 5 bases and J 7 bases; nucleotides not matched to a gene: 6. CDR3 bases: TGTGCCAGCAGTCCGACTAGCGGGAGAGGTAATGAGCAGTTCTTC. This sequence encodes CASSPTSGRGNEQFF.

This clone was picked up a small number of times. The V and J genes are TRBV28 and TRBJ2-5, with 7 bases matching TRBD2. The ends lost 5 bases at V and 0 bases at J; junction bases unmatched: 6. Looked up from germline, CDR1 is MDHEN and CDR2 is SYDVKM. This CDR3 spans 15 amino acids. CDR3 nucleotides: TGTGCCAGCAGTACCCCCGGGGGGTACCAAGAGACCCAGTACTTC. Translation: CASSTPGGYQETQYF.

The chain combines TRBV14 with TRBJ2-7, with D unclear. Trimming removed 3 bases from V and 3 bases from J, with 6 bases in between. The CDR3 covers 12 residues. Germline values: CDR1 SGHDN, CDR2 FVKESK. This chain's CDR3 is CASSQVHYEQYF. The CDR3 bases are TGTGCCAGCAGCCAGGTACACTACGAGCAGTACTTC. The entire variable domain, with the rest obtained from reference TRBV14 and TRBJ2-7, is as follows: EAGVTQFPSHSVIEKGQTVTLRCDPISGHDNLYWYRRVMGKEIKFLLHFVKESKQDESGMPNNRFLAERTGGTYSTLKVQPAELEDSGVYFCASSQVHYEQYFGPGTRLTVT.

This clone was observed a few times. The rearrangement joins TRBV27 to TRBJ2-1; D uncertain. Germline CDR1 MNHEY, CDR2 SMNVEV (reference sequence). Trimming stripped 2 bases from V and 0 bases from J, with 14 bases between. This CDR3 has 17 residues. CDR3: CASSLTPSLFSYNEQFF. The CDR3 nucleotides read TGTGCCAGCAGTTTAACCCCCTCCCTGTTCTCCTACAATGAGCAGTTCTTC.

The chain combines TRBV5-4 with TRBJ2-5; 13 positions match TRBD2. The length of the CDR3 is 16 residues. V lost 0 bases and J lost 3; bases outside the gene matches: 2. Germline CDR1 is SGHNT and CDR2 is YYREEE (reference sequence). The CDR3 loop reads CASSLGLAGGKETQYF. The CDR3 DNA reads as TGTGCCAGCAGCTTGGGACTAGCGGGAGGTAAAGAGACCCAGTACTTC. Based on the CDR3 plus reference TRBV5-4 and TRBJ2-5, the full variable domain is ETGVTQSPTHLIKTRGQQVTLRCSSQSGHNTVSWYQQALGQGPQFIFQYYREEENGRGNFPPRFSGLQFPNYSSELNVNALELDDSALYLCASSLGLAGGKETQYFGPGTRLLVL.

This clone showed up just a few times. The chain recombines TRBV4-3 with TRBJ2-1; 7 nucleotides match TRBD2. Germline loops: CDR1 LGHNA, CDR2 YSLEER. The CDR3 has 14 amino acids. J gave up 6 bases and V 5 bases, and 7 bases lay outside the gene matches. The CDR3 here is CASSGAGGTNEQFF. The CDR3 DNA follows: TGCGCCAGCAGCGGCGCCGGGGGGACCAATGAGCAGTTCTTC.

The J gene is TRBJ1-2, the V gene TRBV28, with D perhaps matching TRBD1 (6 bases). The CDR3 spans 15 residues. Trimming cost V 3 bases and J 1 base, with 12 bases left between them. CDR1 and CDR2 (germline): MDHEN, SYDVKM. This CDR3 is CASSFTQGYNYGYTF. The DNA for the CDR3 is TGTGCCAGCAGTTTCACACAGGGATATAACTATGGCTACACCTTC.

The CDR3 loop is CASSSVRGVSEQYF. In DNA form, the CDR3 reads TGTGCCAGCAGCTCGGTAAGGGGGGTGAGCGAGCAGTACTTC. The chain combines TRBV11-2 with TRBJ2-7; D is possibly TRBD1 or TRBD2 (6 bases each). From germline, CDR1 is SGHAT and CDR2 FQNNGV. Between the trimmed V and J ends, which lost 4 bases and 6 bases, there was a span of 16 bases. This CDR3 is built from 14 residues.

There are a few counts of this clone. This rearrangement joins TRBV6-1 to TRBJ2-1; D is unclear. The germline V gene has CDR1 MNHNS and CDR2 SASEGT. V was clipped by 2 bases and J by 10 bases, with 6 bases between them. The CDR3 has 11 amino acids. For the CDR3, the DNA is TGTGCCAGCAGTGAACTTGGGGAGCAGTTCTTC. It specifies CASSELGEQFF.